This TCR beta chain was recovered during a study of T-cell memory formation after mild COVID-19. This CDR3 comprises 15 residues. Per germline, CDR1 MNHEY and CDR2 SVGAGI. V shed 6 bases and J 7 bases; nucleotides not matched to a gene: 8. A note on this clonotype: As yet, its antigen is unknown. The conserved phenylalanine or tryptophan is not found at the CDR3 terminus, so this likely reflects a read error.

Broader study findings: Nothing showed for sure that second-wave clones peaking on day 37 were SARS-CoV-2 specific. From day 15 to 85, contracting clones were balanced between CD4 and CD8, whereas later expanders leaned toward CD4+.

TCRdb fed the 5' RACE reads into MiXCR, producing one record per CDR3 protein. This sample has around 470,000 distinct CDR3 sequences; around 18% occur once, and the top ten carry about 8.8%. Sequencing was done on a sample of PBMCs or a T cell subset sorted from them (not recorded which). The chain combines TRBV6-5 with TRBJ2-1, with 11 nucleotides matching TRBD2. The TCR sequence derives from an adult woman who had mild COVID-19 (a few samples of this study predate the infection). Cell type and time point are not known. The CDR3 coding sequence is TGTGCCAGCAGATATCTAGCGGGGGGCTTGAATGAGCAGTTCTCC. This codes for CASRYLAGGLNEQFS.